This TCR beta chain was sequenced in a study of sequential checkpoint blockade in melanoma. At the level of the study: Matched biopsies came pretreatment and at week 13 for twenty-two patients.

Germline V CDR1 and CDR2: SQVTM, ANQGSEA. Deletions cut 3 bases from V and 1 base from J, with 18 bases between. The CDR3 is 16 amino acids. Profiled with immunoSEQ multiplex PCR; TCRdb holds only in-frame clones, not every one. Among about 6,700 clones listed, about 25% were seen once. The treatment here: randomized to nivolumab then ipilimumab (arm A) or the reverse (arm B). V is TRBV29-1 and J is TRBJ2-5; D is ambiguous. Source: tumor tissue (inferred from file names), taken from a patient given nivolumab and ipilimumab in sequence. The receptor's source is a human donor with melanoma. CDR3 amino acids: CSVEATLPATQETQYF. CDR3 bases: TGCAGCGTTGAGGCCACCCTTCCGGCCACCCAAGAGACCCAGTACTTC.